Listed below are T cell receptor beta chains from one sample, sequenced in a study of T cell changes during pregnancy in multiple sclerosis. Repertoires were generated with immunoSEQ multiplex PCR, while TCRdb's copy carries only in-frame clones and drops some. This table holds about 100,000 clones, approximately 91% found once. The specimen was peripheral blood, collected in the second trimester of pregnancy. Receptors were obtained from a female donor with multiple sclerosis, enrolled in a pregnancy study. The CDR3 runs from the conserved cysteine through the conserved F or W. A D gene is named only where the DNA matches it firmly. Clone sizes are given selectively: once, few, many, or a class where the clone is expanded.

>TRBJ1-2|TRBD1|-|TRBV29-1
TGCAGCTCTTGGACAGGGGGCCACTATGGCTACACCTTC
CSSWTGGHYGYTF
>TRBJ2-7|TRBD1|-|TRBV28
TGTGCCAGCACTTTTGCGGACAGGTCCATACGAGAGCAGTACTTC
CASTFADRSIREQYF
>TRBJ2-1|-|-|TRBV20-1
TGCAGTGCTAGAGATTCTCCGGGGCAGTTCTTC
CSARDSPGQFF
>TRBJ2-7|TRBD2|-|TRBV19
TGTGCCAGTAGCCCTAGCGGGATGAGGTTTAGTATAACCTACGAGCAGTACTTC
CASSPSGMRFSITYEQYF
>TRBJ2-2|-|-|TRBV18
TGTGCCAGCTCTAAAACCGGGGAGCTGTTTTTT
CASSKTGELFF
>TRBJ2-2|TRBD2|-|TRBV4-2
TGTGCCAGCAGCCAAACACTAGCGGGAGTTGGTGCGAGCACCGGGGAGCTGTTTTTT
CASSQTLAGVGASTGELFF
>TRBJ2-5|-|-|TRBV19
TGTGCCAGTAGTGAACAAGCGAGGGAGACCCAGTACTTC
CASSEQARETQYF
>TRBJ2-1|TRBD2|-|TRBV6-6
TGTGCCAGCAGTACCCCTGGGACTAGTCCCCACAATGAGCAGTTCTTC
CASSTPGTSPHNEQFF
>TRBJ2-7|TRBD1|once|TRBV6-1
TGTGCCAGCAGTGGGAGAGGGACAGGATACGAGCAGTACTTC
CASSGRGTGYEQYF
>TRBJ1-1|-|-|TRBV9
TGTGCCAGCAGCGTAGAACAGGGAGCCTCGAACACTGAAGCTTTCTTT
CASSVEQGASNTEAFF
>TRBJ2-1|TRBD2|once|TRBV7-7
TGTGCTAGCAGCTTAGGAACTAGCGGGATCAATGAGCAGTTCTTC
CASSLGTSGINEQFF
>TRBJ2-1|TRBD2|few|TRBV11-2
TGTGCCAGCAGCTCCTCAGCGGGAGCTAACAATGAGCAGTTCTTC
CASSSSAGANNEQFF
>TRBJ2-1|-|once|TRBV15
TGTGCCACCAGCAGGCGATCGGGTGACAATGAGCAGTTCTTC
CATSRRSGDNEQFF
>TRBJ2-7|TRBD2|-|TRBV5-1
TGCGCCAGCAGTCTTGGGAAAGCGGGACTTTCCTCCTACGAGCAGTACTTC
CASSLGKAGLSSYEQYF
>TRBJ1-4|-|-|TRBV6-5
TGTGCCAGCAGTTACTCAAGATTCGGGGCTAATGAAAAACTGTTTTTT
CASSYSRFGANEKLFF
>TRBJ1-5|-|-|TRBV19
TGTGCCAGTAGTATCTCTACCAGGGGTGGGCAGCCCCAGCATTTT
CASSISTRGGQPQHF
>TRBJ1-1|-|-|TRBV5-1
TGCGCCAGCAGCCTGGGATCCTCAGGGACTGAAGCTTTCTTT
CASSLGSSGTEAFF
>TRBJ1-2|TRBD1|-|TRBV6-5
TGTGCCAGCAGCCAACAGGGGGCCTTGGGCTACACCTTC
CASSQQGALGYTF
>TRBJ2-7|TRBD2|-|TRBV4-3
TGCGCCAGCAGCCAAGCCGGGACTAGCGGGGCAAGCTCCTACGAGCAGTACTTC
CASSQAGTSGASSYEQYF
>TRBJ2-5|TRBD1|-|TRBV7-6
TGTGCCAGCAGCCCTCGACAGGGGGAACCCGGGACCCAGTACTTC
CASSPRQGEPGTQYF
>TRBJ2-1|TRBD1|-|TRBV7-7
TGTGCTAGCAGCCCCGCAGGGGGCAATGAGCAGTTCTTC
CASSPAGGNEQFF
>TRBJ2-3|TRBD2|-|TRBV27
TGTGCCAGCAGACCTACTAGCGAAAGGGGCACAGATACGCAGTATTTT
CASRPTSERGTDTQYF
>TRBJ2-2|-|-|TRBV15
TGTGCCACCAAGGACTCCTACACCGGGGAGCTGTTTTTT
CATKDSYTGELFF
>TRBJ1-5|TRBD1|-|TRBV28
TGTGCCAGCCCCCCTCCCGGGACAGGGGGAGGACAGCCCCAGCATTTT
CASPPPGTGGGQPQHF
>TRBJ2-7|TRBD2|-|TRBV5-1
TGCGCCAGCAGTTGGGGACTAGCGGGGACCTACGAGCAGTACTTC
CASSWGLAGTYEQYF
>TRBJ2-3|-|-|TRBV5-1
TGCGCCAGCACCCAGGTGGATACGCAGTATTTT
CASTQVDTQYF
>TRBJ1-2|-|few|TRBV27
TGTGCCAGCAAGGGCGGGAACTATGGCTACACCTTC
CASKGGNYGYTF
>TRBJ2-3|TRBD2|-|TRBV5-6
TGTGCCAGCAGCCTAGAGCGGGAGGGCCCAGATACGCAGTATTTT
CASSLEREGPDTQYF
>TRBJ1-4|TRBD1|-|TRBV5-1
TGCGCCAGCAGCCTTGGGGGTACAGGGGGTGAAAAACTGTTTTTT
CASSLGGTGGEKLFF
>TRBJ2-5|-|-|TRBV28
TGTGCCAGCAGTTTAAGGGGCGTGGGAGAGACCCAGTACTTC
CASSLRGVGETQYF
>TRBJ2-2|TRBD2|-|TRBV11-2
TGTGCCAGCAGCCGACCTAGCGGGACGAACACCGGGGAGCTGTTTTTT
CASSRPSGTNTGELFF
>TRBJ2-5|-|-|TRBV28
TGTGCCAGCAGTTCTCAAGGGGTCACCCTGAAAGAGACCCAGTACTTC
CASSSQGVTLKETQYF
>TRBJ2-1|-|-|TRBV7-9
TGTGCCAGCAGCTTTATCATAGACACCATCCTCCATGAGCAGTTCTTC
CASSFIIDTILHEQFF
>TRBJ1-1|-|few|TRBV18
TGTGCCAGCTCACCTCAGGTTGCCAACACTGAAGCTTTCTTT
CASSPQVANTEAFF
>TRBJ1-1|-|-|TRBV6-1
TGTGCCAGCACCTGGGGACACCAGAACACTGAAGCTTTCTTT
CASTWGHQNTEAFF
>TRBJ1-3|-|-|TRBV27
TGTGCCAGCATGGAGCACTCTGGAAACACCATATATTTT
CASMEHSGNTIYF
>TRBJ1-5|-|-|TRBV10-2
TGCGCCAGCAGTGAGTCTAAGGGGCCTCGGTTTCAGCCCCAGCATTTT
CASSESKGPRFQPQHF
>TRBJ2-1|TRBD2|-|TRBV30
TGTGCCTGGAGTGTTATCCTAGCGGGCAACAATGAGCAGTTCTTC
CAWSVILAGNNEQFF
>TRBJ2-2|-|-|TRBV30
TGTGCCTGGAGTGTACGAGGGGGTAGCACCGGGGAGCTGTTTTTT
CAWSVRGGSTGELFF
>TRBJ1-1|-|-|TRBV6-5
TGTGCCAGCAGACTCGACAGCGTGAACACTGAAGCTTTCTTT
CASRLDSVNTEAFF
>TRBJ1-4|-|-|TRBV29-1
TGCAGCGTTGCAGCAACTAATGAAAAACTGTTTTTT
CSVAATNEKLFF
>TRBJ2-1|TRBD1|-|TRBV27
TGTGCCAGCGGGCAGGGGGCCTACAATGAGCAGTTCTTC
CASGQGAYNEQFF
>TRBJ1-5|-|-|TRBV27
TGTGCCAGCAGTCCCAGGGGAGAGAGTCAGCCCCAGCATTTT
CASSPRGESQPQHF
>TRBJ2-1|TRBD2|-|TRBV4-3
TGCGCCAGCAGCCAAGGATCTCTAGCGGGAGTGGAGCAGTTCTTC
CASSQGSLAGVEQFF
>TRBJ1-1|TRBD1|-|TRBV12-5
TGTGCTAGTGGCCCCCGTTCTCCAACAGGGGATCATACTGAAGCTTTCTTT
CASGPRSPTGDHTEAFF
>TRBJ2-7|-|-|TRBV19
TGTGCCAGTAGTATCGCGGACAGTATCGAGCAGTACTTC
CASSIADSIEQYF
>TRBJ2-4|-|-|TRBV19
TGTGCCAGTAGTATAGAGCAGGGGAAAAACATTCAGTACTTC
CASSIEQGKNIQYF
>TRBJ1-4|-|-|TRBV5-1
TGCGCCAGCAGCTTGGCCTCAGGAGGCGGGGATGAAAAACTGTTTTTT
CASSLASGGGDEKLFF
>TRBJ2-4|-|-|TRBV29-1
TGCAGCGTTGTCCCAGGCCGCCTCGCCCTAGCCAAAAACATTCAGTACTTC
CSVVPGRLALAKNIQYF
>TRBJ1-4|-|-|TRBV28
TGTGCCAGCAGTTTGGTCGAGGGGCGGGGGGAAAAACTGTTTTTT
CASSLVEGRGEKLFF
>TRBJ1-5|TRBD1|-|TRBV5-6
TGTGCCAGCAGCTTGACTGGACAGGGCAATCAGCCCCAGCATTTT
CASSLTGQGNQPQHF
>TRBJ2-1|TRBD2|few|TRBV7-6
TGTGCCAGCAGCTTAAGACTAGCGGGAGATTACAATGAGCAGTTCTTC
CASSLRLAGDYNEQFF
>TRBJ2-5|-|-|TRBV4-1
TGCGCCAGCAGCCTACTCTCTCCGGGGGTTTCGGAGACCCAGTACTTC
CASSLLSPGVSETQYF